Listed below are T cell receptor beta chains from one sample, sequenced in a study of blood T cell repertoires in COVID-19. TCRdb keeps only in-frame clones here, not all; method: immunoSEQ multiplex PCR. The sample has about 150,000 clones, approximately 80% seen once. Sequencing was performed on peripheral blood. These receptors were collected from a man aged 65 to 79 with acute or convalescent COVID-19. CDR3s include the opening cysteine and the closing phenylalanine or tryptophan. The D gene is left open where the match is weak. Clone size is given for some rows only: seen once, a few or many times, or a class if the clone is expanded.

d_call: TRBD1; v_call: TRBV6-5; clone_size: NA; j_call: TRBJ1-5; cdr3_aa: CASSPDRGRDQPQHF; cdr3_nt: TGTGCCAGCAGTCCCGACAGGGGGCGGGATCAGCCCCAGCATTTT
d_call: NA; v_call: TRBV29-1; clone_size: NA; j_call: TRBJ2-3; cdr3_aa: CSVEDLGRNVAQYF; cdr3_nt: TGCAGCGTTGAAGACTTGGGGAGGAACGTCGCGCAGTATTTT
d_call: TRBD2; v_call: TRBV4-2; clone_size: once; j_call: TRBJ2-2; cdr3_aa: CASSQEKDLAGGPNPGELFF; cdr3_nt: TGTGCCAGCAGCCAAGAAAAAGACCTAGCGGGGGGGCCGAATCCTGGGGAGCTGTTTTTT
d_call: NA; v_call: TRBV11-3; clone_size: NA; j_call: TRBJ2-1; cdr3_aa: CASSPGFSYNEQFF; cdr3_nt: TGTGCCAGCAGCCCAGGGTTCTCCTACAATGAGCAGTTCTTC
d_call: NA; v_call: TRBV5-6; clone_size: NA; j_call: TRBJ2-7; cdr3_aa: CASSKNWGSGLTYEQYF; cdr3_nt: TGTGCCAGCAGTAAAAACTGGGGGAGCGGACTAACCTACGAGCAGTACTTC
d_call: NA; v_call: TRBV6-5; clone_size: NA; j_call: TRBJ2-2; cdr3_aa: CASSRTRNTGELFF; cdr3_nt: TGTGCCAGCAGTCGAACACGGAACACCGGGGAGCTGTTTTTT
d_call: TRBD2; v_call: TRBV4-1; clone_size: NA; j_call: TRBJ2-3; cdr3_aa: CASSQPSGTDTQYF; cdr3_nt: TGCGCCAGCAGCCAACCTAGCGGGACAGATACGCAGTATTTT
d_call: TRBD2; v_call: TRBV5-4; clone_size: once; j_call: TRBJ2-3; cdr3_aa: CASSLPSGGGDTQYF; cdr3_nt: TGTGCCAGCAGCTTGCCTAGCGGGGGGGGAGATACGCAGTATTTT
d_call: NA; v_call: TRBV7-2; clone_size: few; j_call: TRBJ2-7; cdr3_aa: CASSSTYEQYF; cdr3_nt: TGTGCCAGCAGCTCAACTTACGAGCAGTACTTC
d_call: NA; v_call: TRBV19; clone_size: NA; j_call: TRBJ2-3; cdr3_aa: CASSMMYGPTDTQYF; cdr3_nt: TGTGCCAGTAGTATGATGTACGGTCCCACAGATACGCAGTATTTT
d_call: TRBD2; v_call: TRBV7-8; clone_size: NA; j_call: TRBJ2-7; cdr3_aa: CASSLNAGTSYEQYF; cdr3_nt: TGTGCCAGCAGCTTAAACGCCGGGACTAGCTACGAGCAGTACTTC
d_call: TRBD2; v_call: TRBV7-8; clone_size: once; j_call: TRBJ2-1; cdr3_aa: CASSLVRLAGNEQFF; cdr3_nt: TGTGCCAGCAGCTTAGTAAGGCTAGCGGGGAATGAGCAGTTCTTC
d_call: TRBD1; v_call: TRBV5-1; clone_size: NA; j_call: TRBJ1-3; cdr3_aa: CASSTGQAAGNTIYF; cdr3_nt: TGCGCCAGCAGCACTGGACAGGCTGCCGGAAACACCATATATTTT
d_call: TRBD1; v_call: TRBV3-1/TRBV3-2; clone_size: NA; j_call: TRBJ2-7; cdr3_aa: CASSQASLRQGSSYEQYF; cdr3_nt: TGTGCCAGCAGCCAAGCCAGTCTTAGACAGGGAAGCTCCTACGAGCAGTACTTC
d_call: TRBD1; v_call: TRBV10-3; clone_size: NA; j_call: TRBJ1-6; cdr3_aa: CAISVNWGQGSPLHF; cdr3_nt: TGTGCCATCAGTGTGAACTGGGGACAGGGTTCACCCCTCCACTTT
d_call: NA; v_call: TRBV27; clone_size: NA; j_call: TRBJ1-5; cdr3_aa: CASSPDGISNQPQHF; cdr3_nt: TGTGCCAGCAGTCCTGACGGGATTAGCAATCAGCCCCAGCATTTT
d_call: TRBD2; v_call: TRBV3-1/TRBV3-2; clone_size: once; j_call: TRBJ2-5; cdr3_aa: CASSYLTSGTLETQYF; cdr3_nt: TGTGCCAGCAGCTACCTGACTAGCGGGACGTTGGAGACCCAGTACTTC
d_call: NA; v_call: TRBV11-2; clone_size: NA; j_call: TRBJ2-7; cdr3_aa: CASSPKMTQGGSLRGQYF; cdr3_nt: TGTGCCAGCAGCCCTAAAATGACCCAGGGGGGATCCTTACGAGGGCAGTACTTC
d_call: NA; v_call: TRBV9; clone_size: NA; j_call: TRBJ2-5; cdr3_aa: CASSVASVRGETQYF; cdr3_nt: TGTGCCAGCAGCGTAGCTTCAGTGCGGGGAGAGACCCAGTACTTC
d_call: TRBD1; v_call: TRBV28; clone_size: NA; j_call: TRBJ1-6; cdr3_aa: CASSSTGGRSPLHF; cdr3_nt: TGTGCCAGCAGTTCTACAGGGGGCCGCTCACCCCTCCACTTT
d_call: NA; v_call: TRBV6-1; clone_size: NA; j_call: TRBJ2-3; cdr3_aa: CASSEAGAGSTDTQYF; cdr3_nt: TGTGCCAGCAGTGAAGCGGGGGCAGGGAGCACAGATACGCAGTATTTT
d_call: NA; v_call: TRBV6-6; clone_size: NA; j_call: TRBJ1-2; cdr3_aa: CASTFRDYGYTF; cdr3_nt: TGTGCCAGCACTTTCCGGGACTATGGCTACACCTTC
d_call: TRBD1; v_call: TRBV11-2; clone_size: once; j_call: TRBJ1-5; cdr3_aa: CASSLGQGVNQPQHF; cdr3_nt: TGTGCCAGCAGCTTAGGACAGGGGGTCAATCAGCCCCAGCATTTT
d_call: TRBD1; v_call: TRBV9; clone_size: few; j_call: TRBJ1-1; cdr3_aa: CASSELRGQAFF; cdr3_nt: TGTGCCAGCAGCGAACTCAGGGGGCAAGCTTTCTTT
d_call: NA; v_call: TRBV18; clone_size: NA; j_call: TRBJ1-4; cdr3_aa: CASSPNRDTPNEKLFF; cdr3_nt: TGTGCCAGCTCACCTAACCGGGACACACCTAATGAAAAACTGTTTTTT
d_call: NA; v_call: TRBV18; clone_size: NA; j_call: TRBJ2-5; cdr3_aa: CASSRRGSRTGETQYF; cdr3_nt: TGTGCCAGCTCAAGACGGGGAAGTCGAACGGGGGAGACCCAGTACTTC
d_call: TRBD1; v_call: TRBV5-3; clone_size: NA; j_call: TRBJ2-7; cdr3_aa: CARSPGTGDYEQYF; cdr3_nt: TGTGCCAGAAGCCCCGGGACAGGGGACTACGAGCAGTACTTC
d_call: NA; v_call: TRBV28; clone_size: NA; j_call: TRBJ1-6; cdr3_aa: CASSLSPGVGILSSYNSPLHF; cdr3_nt: TGTGCCAGCAGTTTATCCCCAGGGGTGGGGATTCTCAGCTCCTATAATTCACCCCTCCACTTT
d_call: NA; v_call: TRBV11-2; clone_size: NA; j_call: TRBJ2-1; cdr3_aa: CASSQETGRFNEQFF; cdr3_nt: TGTGCCAGCAGCCAGGAAACAGGGCGCTTCAATGAGCAGTTCTTC
d_call: TRBD1; v_call: TRBV24-1; clone_size: NA; j_call: TRBJ1-6; cdr3_aa: CATSESGGSPLHF; cdr3_nt: TGTGCCACCAGTGAATCAGGGGGCTCACCCCTCCACTTT
d_call: NA; v_call: TRBV27; clone_size: NA; j_call: TRBJ1-5; cdr3_aa: CASLPQGHFGNQPQHF; cdr3_nt: TGTGCCAGCCTTCCACAGGGTCACTTTGGCAATCAGCCCCAGCATTTT
d_call: NA; v_call: TRBV7-8; clone_size: few; j_call: TRBJ2-5; cdr3_aa: CASSFTELRETQYF; cdr3_nt: TGTGCCAGCAGCTTTACGGAGCTCCGGGAGACCCAGTACTTC
d_call: TRBD2; v_call: TRBV6-5; clone_size: NA; j_call: TRBJ2-7; cdr3_aa: CASRPGEGYEQYF; cdr3_nt: TGTGCCAGCAGGCCGGGGGAGGGCTACGAGCAGTACTTC
d_call: TRBD1; v_call: TRBV19; clone_size: NA; j_call: TRBJ2-7; cdr3_aa: CASKRQGVDEQYF; cdr3_nt: TGTGCCAGTAAAAGGCAGGGGGTGGACGAGCAGTACTTC
d_call: TRBD1; v_call: TRBV5-1; clone_size: few; j_call: TRBJ1-2; cdr3_aa: CASSFSQGYLAETF; cdr3_nt: TGCGCCAGCAGCTTCTCACAGGGGTATTTGGCGGAGACCTTC
d_call: TRBD1; v_call: TRBV4-1; clone_size: NA; j_call: TRBJ1-5; cdr3_aa: CASSPLGQGDNQPQHF; cdr3_nt: TGCGCCAGCAGCCCACTCGGGCAGGGGGACAATCAGCCCCAGCATTTT
d_call: TRBD1; v_call: TRBV18; clone_size: few; j_call: TRBJ1-3; cdr3_aa: CASSPGDRAFGNTIYF; cdr3_nt: TGTGCCAGCTCACCAGGAGACAGGGCCTTTGGAAACACCATATATTTT
d_call: NA; v_call: TRBV6-5; clone_size: NA; j_call: TRBJ1-2; cdr3_aa: CASSYSYIPLYGYTF; cdr3_nt: TGTGCCAGCAGTTACTCGTATATCCCTTTGTATGGCTACACCTTC
d_call: NA; v_call: TRBV7-9; clone_size: NA; j_call: TRBJ1-4; cdr3_aa: CASGIYEKLFF; cdr3_nt: TGTGCCAGCGGCATTTATGAAAAACTGTTTTTT
d_call: TRBD1; v_call: TRBV5-1; clone_size: NA; j_call: TRBJ1-2; cdr3_aa: CASSPGQTRDGYTF; cdr3_nt: TGCGCCAGCAGCCCGGGACAGACGCGGGATGGCTACACCTTC
d_call: TRBD2; v_call: TRBV11-2; clone_size: NA; j_call: TRBJ2-3; cdr3_aa: CASSLGTSGDTQYF; cdr3_nt: TGTGCCAGCAGCTTAGGGACTAGCGGAGATACGCAGTATTTT
d_call: NA; v_call: TRBV6-1; clone_size: NA; j_call: TRBJ2-2; cdr3_aa: CASSDPGRGLTAGELFF; cdr3_nt: TGTGCCAGCAGTGACCCCGGGCGGGGACTCACGGCCGGGGAGCTGTTTTTT
d_call: TRBD2; v_call: TRBV7-2; clone_size: NA; j_call: TRBJ2-3; cdr3_aa: CASSLGSGGADTQYF; cdr3_nt: TGTGCCAGCAGCTTAGGTAGCGGGGGGGCAGATACGCAGTATTTT
d_call: NA; v_call: TRBV25-1; clone_size: NA; j_call: TRBJ2-3; cdr3_aa: CASSEYGGNTDTQYF; cdr3_nt: TGTGCCAGCAGTGAATATGGGGGGAACACAGATACGCAGTATTTT
d_call: NA; v_call: TRBV28; clone_size: NA; j_call: TRBJ1-4; cdr3_aa: CASSLGQPLINEKLFF; cdr3_nt: TGTGCCAGCAGTTTAGGACAGCCTCTAATTAATGAAAAACTGTTTTTT
d_call: NA; v_call: TRBV6-2/TRBV6-3; clone_size: NA; j_call: TRBJ1-5; cdr3_aa: CASSYSINQPQHF; cdr3_nt: TGTGCCAGCAGTTACAGCATTAATCAGCCCCAGCATTTT
d_call: NA; v_call: TRBV28; clone_size: NA; j_call: TRBJ1-2; cdr3_aa: CASSPTGTSNYGYTF; cdr3_nt: TGTGCCAGCAGCCCCACAGGGACCTCTAACTATGGCTACACCTTC
d_call: NA; v_call: TRBV5-1; clone_size: once; j_call: TRBJ2-2; cdr3_aa: CASSLAGANTGELFF; cdr3_nt: TGCGCCAGCAGCTTGGCAGGGGCGAACACCGGGGAGCTGTTTTTT
d_call: NA; v_call: TRBV5-1; clone_size: NA; j_call: TRBJ1-4; cdr3_aa: CASSLEPSGEKLFF; cdr3_nt: TGCGCCAGCAGCTTAGAACCTAGCGGTGAAAAACTGTTTTTT
d_call: TRBD2; v_call: TRBV9; clone_size: NA; j_call: TRBJ2-1; cdr3_aa: CASSVGGTSVPYNEQFF; cdr3_nt: TGTGCCAGCAGCGTAGGTGGGACTAGCGTCCCCTACAATGAGCAGTTCTTC
d_call: TRBD2; v_call: TRBV10-3; clone_size: NA; j_call: TRBJ2-2; cdr3_aa: CAISALGLAGAMNTGELFF; cdr3_nt: TGTGCCATCAGTGCCCTGGGACTAGCGGGGGCCATGAACACCGGGGAGCTGTTTTTT
d_call: NA; v_call: TRBV6-5; clone_size: once; j_call: TRBJ2-2; cdr3_aa: CASSRTLGTGELFF; cdr3_nt: TGTGCCAGCAGTCGGACACTCGGCACCGGGGAGCTGTTTTTT
d_call: TRBD1; v_call: TRBV10-1; clone_size: NA; j_call: TRBJ1-6; cdr3_aa: CASSSTGGDSPLHF; cdr3_nt: TGCGCCAGCAGTTCGACAGGGGGCGATTCACCCCTCCACTTT
d_call: TRBD1; v_call: TRBV27; clone_size: NA; j_call: TRBJ1-6; cdr3_aa: CASTIDRGVYNSPLHF; cdr3_nt: TGTGCCAGCACCATAGACAGGGGCGTCTATAATTCACCCCTCCACTTT
d_call: NA; v_call: TRBV6-2/TRBV6-3; clone_size: NA; j_call: TRBJ1-5; cdr3_aa: CASSYSRQINQPQHF; cdr3_nt: TGTGCCAGCAGTTACTCGAGGCAGATAAATCAGCCCCAGCATTTT
d_call: NA; v_call: TRBV4-1; clone_size: NA; j_call: TRBJ2-2; cdr3_aa: CASSQDGRPPGELFF; cdr3_nt: TGCGCCAGCAGCCAAGATGGGAGGCCCCCGGGGGAGCTGTTTTTT
d_call: TRBD2; v_call: TRBV18; clone_size: NA; j_call: TRBJ2-1; cdr3_aa: CASSLPGLAGGRDEQFF; cdr3_nt: TGTGCCAGCTCACTTCCGGGACTAGCGGGGGGCCGGGATGAGCAGTTCTTC
d_call: NA; v_call: TRBV2; clone_size: NA; j_call: TRBJ1-6; cdr3_aa: CASTPGNSPLHF; cdr3_nt: TGTGCCAGCACCCCCGGGAATTCACCCCTCCACTTT